This TCR beta chain was sequenced during a study of cytomegalovirus exposure and HLA in healthy donors. About the research overall: Across around 400 genotyped donors, 81% landed in the Caucasian-associated ancestry cluster. Whole-study findings and limits: There were reportedly fewer N-insertions in an Asian-associated ancestry cluster than the roughly 680-donor mean, in a later analysis.

With 60 Vbeta and 13 Jbeta primers, the PCR was carried out. Original processing methods: In a later analysis, of around 80 million unique beta chains, roughly 11 million appeared in at least two donors. This table comes from immunoSEQ multiplex PCR, and its TCRdb copy is limited to in-frame clones, with some not included. V, J and clone size reflect that table, while D and trimming were determined from the DNA. This sample has 100,000 to 150,000 clones, with roughly 18% found just once. This CDR3 region has 11 residues. Germline V gives CDR1 LNHDA, CDR2 SQIVND (reference sequence). The V gene lost 6 bases and the J gene lost 6 bases, with 7 bases spanning the gap. As for this clone: What it recognizes is unknown.

This receptor was obtained from a female donor in good health and CMV-seropositive. The sequenced sample consisted of PBMCs. The V and J genes are TRBV19 and TRBJ2-3; D not certain. CDR3 amino acids: CASSRVDTQYF. As DNA, the CDR3 is TGTGCCAGTAGCCGTGTGGATACGCAGTATTTT.